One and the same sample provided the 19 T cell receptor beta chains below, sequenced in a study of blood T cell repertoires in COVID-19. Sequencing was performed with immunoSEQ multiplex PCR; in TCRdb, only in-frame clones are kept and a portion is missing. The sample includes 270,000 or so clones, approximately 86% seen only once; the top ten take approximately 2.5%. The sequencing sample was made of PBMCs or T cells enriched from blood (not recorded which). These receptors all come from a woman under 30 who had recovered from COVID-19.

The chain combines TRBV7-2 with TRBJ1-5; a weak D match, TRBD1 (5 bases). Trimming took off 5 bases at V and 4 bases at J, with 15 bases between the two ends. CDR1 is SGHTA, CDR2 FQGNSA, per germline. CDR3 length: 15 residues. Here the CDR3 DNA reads TGTGCCAGCAGCCCCCGGGAGGGGCGAAATCAGCCCCAGCATTTT. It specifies CASSPREGRNQPQHF.

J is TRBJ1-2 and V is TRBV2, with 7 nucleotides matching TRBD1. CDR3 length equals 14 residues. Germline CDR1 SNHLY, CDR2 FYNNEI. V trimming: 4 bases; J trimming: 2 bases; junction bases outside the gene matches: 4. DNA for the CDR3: TGTGCCAGCAGTGCCCAGGGGGTAAACTATGGCTACACCTTC. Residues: CASSAQGVNYGYTF. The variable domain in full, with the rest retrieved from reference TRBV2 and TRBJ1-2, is EPEVTQTPSHQVTQMGQEVILRCVPISNHLYFYWYRQILGQKVEFLVSFYNNEISEKSEIFDDQFSVERPDGSNFTLKIRSTKLEDSAMYFCASSAQGVNYGYTFGSGTRLTVV.

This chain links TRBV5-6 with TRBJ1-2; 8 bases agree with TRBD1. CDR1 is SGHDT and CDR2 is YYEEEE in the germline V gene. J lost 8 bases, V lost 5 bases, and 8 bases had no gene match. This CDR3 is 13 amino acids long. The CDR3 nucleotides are TGTGCCAGCAGTTCGACAGGGGTAAGGGGCTACACCTTC. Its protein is CASSSTGVRGYTF.

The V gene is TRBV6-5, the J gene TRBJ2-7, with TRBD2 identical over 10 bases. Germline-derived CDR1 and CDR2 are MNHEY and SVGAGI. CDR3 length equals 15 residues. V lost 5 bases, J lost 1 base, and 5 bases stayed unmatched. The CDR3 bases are TGTGCCAGCAGTCGCACTAGCGGGAATTCCTACGAGCAGTACTTC. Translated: CASSRTSGNSYEQYF.

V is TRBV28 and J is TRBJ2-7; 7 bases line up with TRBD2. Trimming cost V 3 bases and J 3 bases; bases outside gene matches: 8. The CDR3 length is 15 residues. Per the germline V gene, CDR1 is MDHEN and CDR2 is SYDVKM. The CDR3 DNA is TGTGCCAGCAGTTTTCTAGGGACTAACAACTACGAGCAGTACTTC. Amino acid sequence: CASSFLGTNNYEQYF. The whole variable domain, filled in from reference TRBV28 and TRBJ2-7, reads DVKVTQSSRYLVKRTGEKVFLECVQDMDHENMFWYRQDPGLGLRLIYFSYDVKMKEKGDIPEGYSVSREKKERFSLILESASTNQTSMYLCASSFLGTNNYEQYFGPGTRLTVT.

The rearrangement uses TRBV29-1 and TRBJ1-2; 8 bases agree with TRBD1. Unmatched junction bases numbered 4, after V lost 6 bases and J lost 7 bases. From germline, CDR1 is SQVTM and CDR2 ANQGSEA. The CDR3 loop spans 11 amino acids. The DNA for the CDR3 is TGCAGCGTGTCAGGGGGCCCTGGCTACACCTTC. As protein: CSVSGGPGYTF.

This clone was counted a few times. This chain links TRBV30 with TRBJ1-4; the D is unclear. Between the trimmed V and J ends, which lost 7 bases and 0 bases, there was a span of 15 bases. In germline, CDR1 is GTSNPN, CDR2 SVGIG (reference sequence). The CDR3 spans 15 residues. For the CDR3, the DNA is TGTGCCTCGGACGGGGAATTTGCAACTAATGAAAAACTGTTTTTT. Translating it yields CASDGEFATNEKLFF. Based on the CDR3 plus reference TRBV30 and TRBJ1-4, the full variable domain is SQTIHQWPATLVQPVGSPLSLECTVEGTSNPNLYWYRQAAGRGLQLLFYSVGIGQISSEVPQNLSASRPQDRQFILSSKKLLLSDSGFYLCASDGEFATNEKLFFGSGTQLSVL.

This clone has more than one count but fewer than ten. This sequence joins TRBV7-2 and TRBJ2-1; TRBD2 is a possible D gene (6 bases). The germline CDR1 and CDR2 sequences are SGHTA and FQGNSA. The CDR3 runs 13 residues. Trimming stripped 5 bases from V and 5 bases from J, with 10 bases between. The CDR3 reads CASSRDSNNEQFF. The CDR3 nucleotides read TGTGCCAGCAGCCGGGACTCAAACAATGAGCAGTTCTTC. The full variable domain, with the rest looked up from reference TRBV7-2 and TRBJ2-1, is GAGVSQSPSNKVTEKGKDVELRCDPISGHTALYWYRQSLGQGLEFLIYFQGNSAPDKSGLPSDRFSAERTGGSVSTLTIQRTQQEDSAVYLCASSRDSNNEQFFGPGTRLTVL.

The CDR3 sequence: CASSSGGHTGELFF. The CDR3 DNA follows: TGTGCCAGTAGTTCGGGGGGCCACACCGGGGAGCTGTTTTTT. The rearrangement uses TRBV19 and TRBJ2-2, with D perhaps TRBD2 (7 bases). The V gene lost 5 bases and the J gene lost 3 bases, with 10 bases spanning the gap. The CDR3 runs to 14 residues. The germline V gene has CDR1 LNHDA and CDR2 SQIVND (reference sequence).

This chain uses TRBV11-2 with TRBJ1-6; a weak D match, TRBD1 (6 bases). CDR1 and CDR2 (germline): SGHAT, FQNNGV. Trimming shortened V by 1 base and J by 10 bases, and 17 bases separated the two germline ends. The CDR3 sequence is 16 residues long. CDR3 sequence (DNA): TGTGCCAGCAGCTTAGGTGGTCGGGTCAGGGGATCACCCCTCCACTTT. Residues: CASSLGGRVRGSPLHF.

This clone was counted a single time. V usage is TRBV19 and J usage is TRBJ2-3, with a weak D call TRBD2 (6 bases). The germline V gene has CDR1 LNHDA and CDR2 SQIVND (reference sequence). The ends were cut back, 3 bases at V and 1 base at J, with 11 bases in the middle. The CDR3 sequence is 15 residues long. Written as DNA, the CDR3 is TGTGCCAGTAGTATTGGGGGGTCTGGCACAGATACGCAGTATTTT. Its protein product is CASSIGGSGTDTQYF.

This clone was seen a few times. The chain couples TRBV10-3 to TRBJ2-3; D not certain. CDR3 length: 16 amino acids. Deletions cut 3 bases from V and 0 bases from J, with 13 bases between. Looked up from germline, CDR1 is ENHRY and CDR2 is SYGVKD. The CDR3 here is CAISEFNYQSTDTQYF. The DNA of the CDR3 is TGTGCCATCAGTGAATTTAACTACCAAAGCACAGATACGCAGTATTTT.

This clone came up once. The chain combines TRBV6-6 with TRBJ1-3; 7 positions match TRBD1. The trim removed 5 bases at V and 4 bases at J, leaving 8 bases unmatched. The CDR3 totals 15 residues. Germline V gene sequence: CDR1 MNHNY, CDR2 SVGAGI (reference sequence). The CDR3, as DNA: TGTGCCAGCAGTCCTATGACAGGGTCGGGAAACACCATATATTTT. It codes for CASSPMTGSGNTIYF.

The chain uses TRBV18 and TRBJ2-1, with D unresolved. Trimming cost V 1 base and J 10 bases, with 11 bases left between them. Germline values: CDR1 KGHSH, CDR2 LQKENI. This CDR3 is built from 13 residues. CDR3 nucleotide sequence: TGTGCCAGCTCACCACTCCCGAGGAGCGAGCAGTTCTTC. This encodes CASSPLPRSEQFF.

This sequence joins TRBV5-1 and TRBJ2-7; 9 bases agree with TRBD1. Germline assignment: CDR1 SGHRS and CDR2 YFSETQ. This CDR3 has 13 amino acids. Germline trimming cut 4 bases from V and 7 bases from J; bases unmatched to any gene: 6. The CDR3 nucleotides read TGCGCCAGCAGCACGACAGGGGGGCGGGAGCAGTACTTC. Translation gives CASSTTGGREQYF.

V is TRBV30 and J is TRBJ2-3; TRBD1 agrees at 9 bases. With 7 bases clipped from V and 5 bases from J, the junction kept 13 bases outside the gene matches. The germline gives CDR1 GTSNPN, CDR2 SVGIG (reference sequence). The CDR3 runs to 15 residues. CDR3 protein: CALSTTGGGGDTQYF. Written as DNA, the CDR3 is TGTGCCTTATCTACTACAGGGGGCGGTGGAGATACGCAGTATTTT.

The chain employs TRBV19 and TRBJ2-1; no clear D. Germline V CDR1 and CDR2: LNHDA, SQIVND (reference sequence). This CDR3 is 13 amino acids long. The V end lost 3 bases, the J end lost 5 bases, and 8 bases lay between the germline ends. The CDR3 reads CASSMRHNNEQFF. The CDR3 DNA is TGTGCCAGTAGTATGAGGCACAACAATGAGCAGTTCTTC.

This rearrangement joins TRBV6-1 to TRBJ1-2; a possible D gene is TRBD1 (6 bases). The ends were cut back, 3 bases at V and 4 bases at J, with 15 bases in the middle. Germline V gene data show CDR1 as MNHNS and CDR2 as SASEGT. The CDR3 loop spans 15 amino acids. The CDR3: CASSEGLTGLYGYTF. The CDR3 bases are TGTGCCAGCAGTGAGGGGCTGACAGGTCTCTATGGCTACACCTTC.

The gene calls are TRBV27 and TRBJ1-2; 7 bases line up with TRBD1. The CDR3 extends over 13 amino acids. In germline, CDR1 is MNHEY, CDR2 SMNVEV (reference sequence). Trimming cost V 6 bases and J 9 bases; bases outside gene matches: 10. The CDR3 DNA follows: TGTGCCAGCAGATCTATGACAGGGAAGAGCTACACCTTC. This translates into CASRSMTGKSYTF.